Listed below are T cell receptor beta chains from one sample, sequenced in a study of T cells after yellow fever vaccination. TCRdb processed the 5' RACE reads anew with MiXCR; each CDR3 protein has one entry. The sample consists of under 600,000 distinct CDR3 sequences, approximately 13% of them appearing once. The source was PBMCs, collected on the day of the yellow fever booster vaccination. These TCRs come from a man aged 25 to 45 who received the YFV17D yellow fever vaccine. The CDR3 runs from the conserved cysteine through the conserved F or W. D genes are given only for firm matches. A clone size is listed for some rows: how often the clone was seen (once, few, many), or a class if it is expanded.

V,J,length,D,size,CDR3,DNA
TRBV29-1,TRBJ2-1,16,TRBD2,NA,CSVGGLAGEDYNEQFF,TGCAGCGTTGGAGGACTAGCGGGAGAGGACTACAATGAGCAGTTCTTC
TRBV7-6,TRBJ2-7,15,TRBD2,NA,CASSLGREVFHEQYF,TGTGCCAGCAGCTTAGGGCGGGAGGTGTTCCACGAGCAGTACTTC
TRBV29-1,TRBJ2-7,12,TRBD1,NA,CSVLSQGEEQYF,TGCAGCGTCCTATCACAGGGGGAAGAGCAGTACTTC
TRBV25-1,TRBJ1-5,15,NA,NA,CASSKRERYNQPQHF,TGTGCCAGCAGCAAGAGGGAGAGATACAATCAGCCCCAGCATTTT
TRBV7-9,TRBJ1-2,13,NA,many,CASSLGTDYGYTF,TGTGCCAGCAGCTTAGGTACGGACTATGGCTACACCTTC
TRBV12-3/TRBV12-4,TRBJ2-5,13,NA,NA,CASSTHIPETQYF,TGTGCCAGCAGTACCCACATCCCAGAGACCCAGTACTTC
TRBV20-1,TRBJ1-5,14,NA,few,CSARDHRQNQPQHF,TGCAGTGCTAGAGATCACCGGCAAAATCAGCCCCAGCATTTT
TRBV6-1,TRBJ2-3,17,TRBD1,few,CASNDGLGGIRTDTQYF,TGTGCCAGCAACGACGGGTTAGGGGGCATTCGCACAGATACGCAGTATTTT
TRBV29-1,TRBJ2-1,14,TRBD2,few,CSVEWSSGYNEQFF,TGCAGCGTTGAATGGTCTAGCGGGTACAATGAGCAGTTCTTC
TRBV2,TRBJ2-7,14,TRBD1,many,CASSPGQGIHEQYF,TGTGCCAGCAGTCCGGGACAGGGTATCCACGAGCAGTACTTC
TRBV3-1,TRBJ2-7,13,TRBD1,NA,CASTGTGSYEQYF,TGTGCCAGCACTGGGACAGGGTCCTACGAGCAGTACTTC
TRBV7-2,TRBJ2-3,11,NA,few,CASSQSYTQYF,TGTGCCAGCAGCCAATCGTATACGCAGTATTTT
TRBV20-1,TRBJ1-2,13,NA,NA,CSAALGGLKGYTF,TGCAGTGCTGCGTTGGGGGGTTTAAAGGGCTACACCTTC
TRBV19,TRBJ2-5,14,NA,few,CASSTPRGQETQYF,TGTGCCAGTAGTACACCAAGGGGCCAAGAGACCCAGTACTTC
TRBV7-8,TRBJ2-3,15,TRBD2,NA,CASSPLSGKTDTQYF,TGTGCCAGCAGCCCGCTCAGCGGGAAAACAGATACGCAGTATTTT
TRBV7-2,TRBJ2-3,15,TRBD2,few,CASSKNLAGPDTQYF,TGTGCCAGCAGCAAGAACCTAGCGGGCCCAGATACGCAGTATTTT
TRBV7-2,TRBJ1-1,13,NA,NA,CASSLAPQLEAFF,TGTGCCAGCAGCTTAGCCCCCCAGCTCGAAGCTTTCTTT
TRBV12-3/TRBV12-4,TRBJ2-7,14,NA,NA,CASSLDWRVDELYF,TGTGCCAGCAGTTTGGATTGGAGGGTGGACGAGCTGTACTTC
TRBV3-1,TRBJ1-2,18,NA,few,CASSQVYFGTEDHYGYTF,TGTGCCAGCAGCCAAGTATACTTCGGGACGGAGGACCACTATGGCTACACCTTC
TRBV6-1,TRBJ1-2,15,NA,NA,CASCQTGMRHYGYTF,TGTGCCAGCTGCCAGACCGGGATGCGACACTATGGCTACACCTTC
TRBV12-3/TRBV12-4,TRBJ1-3,13,NA,NA,CASTIRSGNTIYF,TGTGCCAGCACCATTAGAAGTGGAAACACCATATATTTT
TRBV6-2/TRBV6-3,TRBJ2-2,18,TRBD2,NA,CASSLRTSGIENTGELFF,TGTGCCAGCAGTCTCAGGACTAGCGGGATCGAGAACACCGGGGAGCTGTTTTTT
TRBV12-3/TRBV12-4,TRBJ2-7,15,TRBD2,many,CASKTGTSPSYEQYF,TGTGCCAGCAAAACCGGGACTAGTCCCTCCTACGAGCAGTACTTC
TRBV20-1,TRBJ2-3,17,TRBD2,few,CSARDPLAGSSQDTQYF,TGCAGTGCTAGAGATCCGCTAGCGGGATCGTCCCAAGATACGCAGTATTTT
TRBV12-3/TRBV12-4,TRBJ2-7,16,TRBD1,few,CASSLVVAGGLDEQYF,TGTGCCAGCAGTTTAGTTGTGGCAGGGGGTCTAGACGAGCAGTACTTC
TRBV5-1,TRBJ2-2,16,TRBD1,few,CASSLAGTANTGELFF,TGCGCCAGCAGCTTGGCCGGGACAGCGAACACCGGGGAGCTGTTTTTT
TRBV2,TRBJ1-5,13,TRBD1,NA,CASGGQDVEPQHF,TGTGCCAGCGGGGGACAGGATGTGGAGCCCCAGCATTTT
TRBV7-2,TRBJ2-2,17,NA,NA,CASSSPTGYLDTGELFF,TGTGCCAGCAGCTCCCCTACAGGGTACTTAGACACCGGGGAGCTGTTTTTT
TRBV10-3,TRBJ2-5,14,NA,NA,CASSSQGPGETQYF,TGTGCCTCCTCGTCTCAGGGCCCAGGGGAGACCCAGTACTTC
TRBV30,TRBJ2-7,11,NA,once,CAWSVRWEQYF,TGTGCCTGGAGTGTACGGTGGGAGCAGTACTTC
TRBV6-5,TRBJ1-4,12,NA,NA,CASSSAGEKLFF,TGTGCCAGCAGTTCAGCCGGGGAAAAACTGTTTTTT
TRBV6-5,TRBJ1-4,16,TRBD1,NA,CASSYTDRALSRKLFF,TGTGCCAGCAGTTACACAGACAGGGCTTTGTCCCGAAAACTGTTTTTT
TRBV11-2,TRBJ2-7,15,TRBD2,NA,CASSGTSGVLYEQYF,TGTGCCAGCAGCGGGACTAGCGGGGTTTTATACGAGCAGTACTTC